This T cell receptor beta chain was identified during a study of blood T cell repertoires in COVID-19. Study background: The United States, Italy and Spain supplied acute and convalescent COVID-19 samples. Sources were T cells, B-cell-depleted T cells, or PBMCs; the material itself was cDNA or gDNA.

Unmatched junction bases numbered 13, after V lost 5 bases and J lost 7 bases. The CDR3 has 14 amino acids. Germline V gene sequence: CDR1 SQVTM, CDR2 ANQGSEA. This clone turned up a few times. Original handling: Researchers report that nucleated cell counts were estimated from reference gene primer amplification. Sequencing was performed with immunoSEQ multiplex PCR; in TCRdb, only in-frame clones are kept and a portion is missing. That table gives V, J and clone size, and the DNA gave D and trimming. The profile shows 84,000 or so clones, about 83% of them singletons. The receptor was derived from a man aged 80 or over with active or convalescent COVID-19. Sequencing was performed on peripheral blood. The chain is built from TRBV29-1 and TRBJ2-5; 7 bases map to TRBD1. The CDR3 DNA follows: TGCAGCGTTAGCACAATAGGGGGCGCGGGGACCCAGTACTTC. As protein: CSVSTIGGAGTQYF.